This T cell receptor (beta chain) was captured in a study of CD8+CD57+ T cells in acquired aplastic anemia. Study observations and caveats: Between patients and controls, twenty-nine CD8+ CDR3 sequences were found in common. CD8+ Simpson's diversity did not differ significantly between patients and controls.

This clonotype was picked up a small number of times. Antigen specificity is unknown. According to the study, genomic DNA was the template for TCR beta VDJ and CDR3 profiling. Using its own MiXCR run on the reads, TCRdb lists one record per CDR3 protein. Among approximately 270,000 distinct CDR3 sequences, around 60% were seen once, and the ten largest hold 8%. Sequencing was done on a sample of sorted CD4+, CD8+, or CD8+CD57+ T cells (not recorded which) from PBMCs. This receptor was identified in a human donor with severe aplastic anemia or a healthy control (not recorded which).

Here the CDR3 DNA reads TGCAGTGCTCCGGGGCGTTGGAATGAGCAGTTCTTC. This sequence encodes CSAPGRWNEQFF. V gene TRBV20-1 combines with J gene TRBJ2-1; D may match TRBD1 or TRBD2 (5 bases each). The V gene lost 5 bases and the J gene lost 7 bases, with 12 bases spanning the gap. This CDR3 is built from 12 residues. The germline CDR1 and CDR2 sequences are DFQATT and SNEGSKA (reference sequence).